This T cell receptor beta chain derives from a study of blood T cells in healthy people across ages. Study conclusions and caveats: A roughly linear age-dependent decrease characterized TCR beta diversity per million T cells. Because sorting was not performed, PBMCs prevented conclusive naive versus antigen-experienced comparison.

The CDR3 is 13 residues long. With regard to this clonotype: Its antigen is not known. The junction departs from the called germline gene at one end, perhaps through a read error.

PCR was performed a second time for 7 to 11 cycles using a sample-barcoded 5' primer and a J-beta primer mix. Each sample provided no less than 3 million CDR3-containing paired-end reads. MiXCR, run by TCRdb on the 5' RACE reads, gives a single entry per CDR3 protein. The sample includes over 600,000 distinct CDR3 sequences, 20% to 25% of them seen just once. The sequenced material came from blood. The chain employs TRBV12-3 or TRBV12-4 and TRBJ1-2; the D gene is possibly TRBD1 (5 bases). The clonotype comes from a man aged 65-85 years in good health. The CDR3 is CACSLKGNYGYTF. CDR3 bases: TGTGCCTGCAGTTTAAAGGGGAACTATGGCTACACCTTC.